One and the same sample provided the 30 T cell receptor beta chains below, sequenced in a study of CD8 T cells in ankylosing spondylitis. One entry per CDR3 protein, called by TCRdb with MiXCR from the 5' RACE reads. The sample yields some 150,000 distinct CDR3 sequences, 44% seen once. The sample consisted of synovial fluid, either unsorted or a sorted T cell fraction (not recorded which). These receptors came from a male donor with ankylosing spondylitis.

This clonotype occurred many times. The CDR3 protein is CASSDLVPEQYF. In DNA, the CDR3 is TGTGCCAGCAGTGATTTGGTGCCCGAGCAGTACTTC. This chain links TRBV2 with TRBJ2-7; D gene unclear. Per germline, CDR1 SNHLY and CDR2 FYNNEI. The CDR3 is 12 amino acids. V dropped 3 bases and J dropped 6 bases, with 9 bases sitting between them.

The rearrangement links TRBV12-3 or TRBV12-4 to TRBJ2-1, with 8 positions matching TRBD1. This CDR3 spans 14 amino acids. V dropped 5 bases and J dropped 8; count of bases not matched to a gene: 8. As DNA, the CDR3 is TGTGCCAGCAGTCCCCCGGACAGGGAATATGAGCAGTTCTTC. This translates into CASSPPDREYEQFF.

The chain is built from TRBV25-1 and TRBJ2-7; possibly TRBD1 for D (5 bases). V lost 6 bases and J lost 2, with 14 bases in between. This CDR3 is 14 amino acids long. The germline CDR1 and CDR2 sequences are MGHDK and SYGVNS. The CDR3 DNA sequence: TGTGCCAGCAGCGACCCGCTCAGGGCCTACGAGCAGTACTTC. Amino acid sequence: CASSDPLRAYEQYF.

J is TRBJ2-1 and V is TRBV10-3; 8 nucleotides align to TRBD1. Looked up from germline, CDR1 is ENHRY and CDR2 is SYGVKD. J lost 7 bases, V lost 0 bases, and 14 bases had no gene match. The CDR3 runs to 18 residues. This CDR3 reads CAISESQRMIRGLNEQFF. CDR3 in DNA: TGTGCCATCAGTGAGTCCCAACGGATGATCAGGGGGCTGAATGAGCAGTTCTTC.

This clonotype was counted ten times or more. V gene TRBV12-3 or TRBV12-4 combines with J gene TRBJ1-5; tentatively, D is TRBD1 (6 bases). The CDR3 length is 16 residues. Trimming pared 3 bases from V and 4 bases from J, leaving 16 bases between. Written as DNA, the CDR3 is TGTGCCAGCAGTTTCTCCCGGACAGAAAATAATCAGCCCCAGCATTTT. It translates to CASSFSRTENNQPQHF.

This clonotype was seen only a few times. This chain connects TRBV9 to TRBJ1-2; D is unresolved. Germline values: CDR1 SGDLS, CDR2 YYNGEE. V was clipped by 0 bases and J by 3 bases, with 12 bases between them. The CDR3 length is 15 residues. This chain's CDR3 is CASSVGRHKYYGYTF. CDR3 bases: TGTGCCAGCAGCGTAGGAAGACACAAGTACTATGGCTACACCTTC.

This sequence joins TRBV20-1 and TRBJ1-1; no firm D call. The germline V gene has CDR1 DFQATT and CDR2 SNEGSKA (reference sequence). The ends were cut back, 6 bases at V and 10 bases at J, with 21 bases in the middle. This CDR3 has 13 amino acids. CDR3 amino acids: CSAQPGAERAAFF. The CDR3 nucleotides read TGCAGTGCCCAACCGGGAGCCGAGCGTGCAGCTTTCTTT.

The V gene is TRBV11-1, the J gene TRBJ1-4; possibly TRBD1 for D (6 bases). Germline V gives CDR1 SGHAT, CDR2 FQDESV (reference sequence). CDR3 size: 18 residues. V was trimmed by 5 bases and J by 4 bases, leaving 23 bases between them. The CDR3 coding sequence is TGTGCCAGCAGCCCACCATTCGGCGGGACACAGTTTAATGAAAAACTGTTTTTT. Amino acid sequence: CASSPPFGGTQFNEKLFF.

This clonotype has more than one count but fewer than ten. This chain uses TRBV2 with TRBJ2-3, with D possibly being TRBD2 (6 bases). The CDR3 contains 15 residues. V was clipped by 3 bases and J by 0 bases, with 10 bases between them. Germline CDR1 reads SNHLY; CDR2 reads FYNNEI. The CDR3, as DNA: TGTGCCAGCAGTGAGGGGCGGGGTAGCACAGATACGCAGTATTTT. It codes for CASSEGRGSTDTQYF.

This rearrangement joins TRBV2 to TRBJ2-1; D remains ambiguous. The germline V gene encodes CDR1 SNHLY and CDR2 FYNNEI. V lost 1 base and J lost 0, with 10 bases in between. This CDR3 has 16 residues. The CDR3 loop reads CASSEGSDGSYNEQFF. CDR3 bases: TGTGCCAGCAGTGAAGGGTCTGATGGCTCCTACAATGAGCAGTTCTTC. Using reference TRBV2 and TRBJ2-1 for the parts outside the CDR3, the full variable domain is EPEVTQTPSHQVTQMGQEVILRCVPISNHLYFYWYRQILGQKVEFLVSFYNNEISEKSEIFDDQFSVERPDGSNFTLKIRSTKLEDSAMYFCASSEGSDGSYNEQFFGPGTRLTVL.

This clonotype was picked up a small number of times. This chain joins TRBV12-3 or TRBV12-4 and TRBJ2-1, with 9 bases identical to TRBD2. V lost 5 bases, J lost 10 bases, and 9 bases stayed unmatched. The CDR3 consists of 14 residues. In DNA, the CDR3 is TGTGCCAGCAGTGTTCCGGGACTAGCTTCCGAGCAGTTCTTC. Translation: CASSVPGLASEQFF.

The V and J genes are TRBV28 and TRBJ1-1; D remains unclear. This CDR3 comprises 13 residues. Germline V gene lookup returns CDR1 MDHEN and CDR2 SYDVKM. The V end was cut by 1 base, the J end by 4 bases, with 7 bases between. CDR3 sequence (DNA): TGTGCCAGCAGTTTATACACTGGCACTGAAGCTTTCTTT. This sequence encodes CASSLYTGTEAFF.

In its sample, this clonotype was seen a few times. J is TRBJ2-4 and V is TRBV6-5; 13 bases are a match to TRBD2. The length of the CDR3 is 16 residues. CDR1 is MNHEY, CDR2 SVGAGI, per germline. Trimming removed 5 bases from V and 4 bases from J; junction bases left unmatched: 5. Written as DNA, the CDR3 is TGTGCCAGCAGTCCCGGGACTAGCGGGACTAAAAACATTCAGTACTTC. As protein: CASSPGTSGTKNIQYF.

This clonotype appeared many times. CDR3 in DNA: TGCAGTGCTAGAGAAGGGCGGGGAGACACAGATACGCAGTATTTT. Amino acid sequence: CSAREGRGDTDTQYF. The chain joins TRBV20-1 to TRBJ2-3, with D maybe TRBD2 (6 bases). There are 15 residues in the CDR3. Germline CDR1 reads DFQATT; CDR2 reads SNEGSKA (reference sequence). With 0 bases removed from V and 2 bases from J, the gap between germline ends came to 12 bases.

V gene TRBV11-2 combines with J gene TRBJ1-1; a weak D match, TRBD1 (6 bases). In germline, CDR1 is SGHAT, CDR2 FQNNGV. The germline V and J ends were trimmed by 4 bases and 4 bases, with 19 bases remaining between them. CDR3 length equals 16 residues. This CDR3 is CASSSGAGWFGTEAFF. CDR3 DNA: TGTGCCAGCAGCTCGGGGGCAGGGTGGTTTGGCACTGAAGCTTTCTTT.

This clonotype has a handful of counts. The chain links TRBV28 to TRBJ2-1, with D possibly TRBD2 on 6 matching bases. V was shortened by 4 bases and J by 10 bases, with 20 bases between the two germline ends. The CDR3 loop spans 15 amino acids. CDR1 MDHEN and CDR2 SYDVKM come from the germline V gene. The CDR3 sequence: CASSSNPTSRGEQFF. CDR3 bases: TGTGCCAGCAGTTCCAACCCCACTAGCCGGGGGGAGCAGTTCTTC.

The chain recombines TRBV20-1 with TRBJ2-1; 8 positions agree with TRBD2. Trimming cost V 1 base and J 7 bases; bases outside gene matches: 15. The CDR3 has 17 residues. Germline V gene lookup returns CDR1 DFQATT and CDR2 SNEGSKA (reference sequence). Here the CDR3 reads CSARVISQGTRINEQFF. The CDR3 DNA is TGCAGTGCTAGAGTCATATCCCAGGGGACTAGGATAAATGAGCAGTTCTTC.

The chain is built from TRBV10-3 and TRBJ2-7; tentatively, D is TRBD2 (6 bases). Germline assignment: CDR1 ENHRY and CDR2 SYGVKD. V dropped 4 bases and J dropped 3 bases, with 19 bases sitting between them. The CDR3 spans 16 residues. CDR3 sequence reads: CAISALTGDRHYEQYF. CDR3 sequence (DNA): TGTGCCATCAGTGCATTGACGGGAGACCGACACTACGAGCAGTACTTC.

The V call is TRBV29-1, the J call TRBJ2-3, with D maybe TRBD2 (7 bases). Trimming removed 1 base at V and 3 bases at J, with 11 bases between. From germline, CDR1 is SQVTM and CDR2 ANQGSEA. This CDR3 is built from 14 residues. The CDR3 nucleotides are TGCAGCGTTGAAGGGGGGGGCAGTACAGATACGCAGTATTTT. This gives the protein CSVEGGGSTDTQYF.

The rearrangement uses TRBV7-8 and TRBJ2-7, with D perhaps being TRBD1 or TRBD2 (5 bases each). The V end was cut by 7 bases, the J end by 3 bases, with 16 bases between. The CDR3 contains 14 residues. Germline-derived CDR1 and CDR2 are SGHVS and FQNEAQ. CDR3 protein: CASTNWDHNYEQYF. The CDR3 DNA is TGTGCCAGCACCAACTGGGACCATAACTACGAGCAGTACTTC.

This clonotype has at least ten counts. This chain joins TRBV27 and TRBJ2-3; D unresolved. CDR1 and CDR2 from the germline V gene are MNHEY and SMNVEV (reference sequence). Between the trimmed V and J ends, which lost 5 bases and 2 bases, there was a span of 8 bases. This CDR3 region has 13 residues. The CDR3 region has the DNA TGTGCCAGCAGTCTTATCGACACAGATACGCAGTATTTT. Protein: CASSLIDTDTQYF.

The chain is built from TRBV7-3 and TRBJ2-1; the match to TRBD2 covers 9 bases. After removal of 2 bases from V and 3 bases from J, the junction contained 5 bases not matched to a gene. Per the germline V gene, CDR1 is SGHTA and CDR2 is FQGTGA. The CDR3 loop spans 16 amino acids. DNA for the CDR3: TGTGCCAGCAGCTTATCGGCTAGCGGGGTCTACAATGAGCAGTTCTTC. The encoded protein is CASSLSASGVYNEQFF.

In regard to this clonotype: The junction departs from the called germline gene at one end, perhaps through a read error. The chain recombines TRBV4-1 with TRBJ2-2; 7 bases match TRBD2. The germline V gene encodes CDR1 MGHRA and CDR2 YSYEKL. The CDR3 extends over 15 amino acids. The chain's CDR3 is CASSQTLASTGELLF. The CDR3 DNA sequence: TGCGCCAGCAGCCAAACACTAGCGAGCACCGGGGAGCTGCTTTTT.

This clonotype turned up a few times. The chain joins TRBV6-4 to TRBJ2-1; 13 nucleotides match TRBD2. This CDR3 has 15 amino acids. The V segment lost 6 bases and the J segment 6 bases; nucleotides outside the gene matches: 5. Germline-derived CDR1 and CDR2 are MRHNA and SNTAGT. The CDR3 loop is CASSETSGGPNEQFF. In DNA, the CDR3 is TGTGCCAGCAGCGAGACTAGCGGGGGGCCCAATGAGCAGTTCTTC.

The chain is built from TRBV7-6 and TRBJ2-5; D is perhaps TRBD2 (6 bases). V was shortened by 0 bases and J by 5 bases, with 13 bases between the two germline ends. This CDR3 region has 15 residues. CDR1 and CDR2 (germline): SGHVS, FNYEAQ. CDR3 sequence: CASSLALEGTETQYF. The DNA for the CDR3 is TGTGCCAGCAGCTTAGCGCTGGAGGGGACGGAGACCCAGTACTTC.

The V and J genes are TRBV5-1 and TRBJ1-1, with 8 bases that match TRBD1. Germline CDR1 is SGHRS and CDR2 is YFSETQ. The CDR3 is made up of 14 amino acids. V lost 4 bases to trimming and J lost 4 bases; unmatched junction nucleotides: 6. The CDR3 nucleotides are TGCGCCAGCAGCCGTCGACAGGGGCGCACTGAAGCTTTCTTT. It codes for CASSRRQGRTEAFF. Complete variable domain (other parts from reference TRBV5-1 and TRBJ1-1): KAGVTQTPRYLIKTRGQQVTLSCSPISGHRSVSWYQQTPGQGLQFLFEYFSETQRNKGNFPGRFSGRQFSNSRSEMNVSTLELGDSALYLCASSRRQGRTEAFFGQGTRLTVV.

This clonotype was seen more than once but under ten times. The gene calls are TRBV7-9 and TRBJ2-1; D is unresolved. CDR1 and CDR2 from the germline V gene are SEHNR and FQNEAQ (reference sequence). This CDR3 contains 16 residues. V lost 2 bases, J lost 0 bases, and 11 bases lay in between. CDR3 DNA sequence: TGTGCCAGCAGCTTACCCCCTGCACCCTCCTACAATGAGCAGTTCTTC. Amino acid sequence: CASSLPPAPSYNEQFF.

The chain combines TRBV28 with TRBJ1-1; possible D gene TRBD1, 6 bases. CDR1 is MDHEN, CDR2 SYDVKM, per germline. CDR3 length: 15 residues. The V gene lost 2 bases and the J gene lost 0 bases, with 10 bases spanning the gap. The CDR3: CASSLAGEMNTEAFF. The CDR3 nucleotides are TGTGCCAGCAGTTTAGCAGGGGAAATGAACACTGAAGCTTTCTTT.

This clonotype has a handful of counts. V is TRBV6-4 and J is TRBJ2-3; the match to TRBD2 covers 10 bases. CDR3 length equals 15 residues. The germline gives CDR1 MRHNA, CDR2 SNTAGT. After removal of 2 bases from V and 1 base from J, the junction contained 0 bases not matched to a gene. The CDR3 region is CASSDGTSGTDTQYF. The CDR3 coding sequence is TGTGCCAGCAGTGACGGGACTAGCGGCACAGATACGCAGTATTTT.

The chain links TRBV7-6 to TRBJ2-7; TRBD2 matches 11 bases. Looked up from germline, CDR1 is SGHVS and CDR2 is FNYEAQ. Trimming took 5 bases from V and 3 from J; bases not matched to a gene: 6. The CDR3 runs to 15 residues. The CDR3 nucleotides read TGTGCCAGCAGCACGACTAGCGGGGAATACTACGAGCAGTACTTC. Translation: CASSTTSGEYYEQYF.